The rows below give T cell receptor beta chains drawn from one sample of a study of beta chain features in type 1 diabetes. This table comes from immunoSEQ multiplex PCR, and its TCRdb copy is limited to in-frame clones, with some not included. Here the sample spans about 930,000 clones, roughly a sixth being singletons. Specimen: naive CD4+ T cells from blood. These receptors all stem from a woman aged 18-29 years in good health. CDR3s include the opening cysteine and the closing phenylalanine or tryptophan. The D gene is left open where the match is weak. Rows may omit the clone size; those that give it use once, few, many or a size class.

d_call j_call clone_size v_call cdr3_length cdr3_nt cdr3_aa
- TRBJ2-1 few TRBV2 15 TGTGCCAGCAGTGATGGAGGGACCCCCGTCGGTGAGCAGTTCTTC CASSDGGTPVGEQFF
TRBD1 TRBJ2-2 - TRBV5-1 16 TGCGCCAGCAGCCCGACAGGGGTCGCGAACACCGGGGAGCTGTTTTTT CASSPTGVANTGELFF
TRBD2 TRBJ2-2 few TRBV27 15 TGTGCCAGCAGCCCCGGACTAGCGGGAGCCGGGGAGCTGTTTTTT CASSPGLAGAGELFF
- TRBJ1-2 - TRBV9 13 TGTGCCAGCAGCGCCCGACAGGTGGGCGGCTACACCTTC CASSARQVGGYTF
- TRBJ2-3 few TRBV18 11 TGTGCCAGCTCGCAAAAAGATACGCAGTATTTT CASSQKDTQYF
TRBD1 TRBJ1-1 few TRBV11-2 15 TGTGCCAGCAGCGCGCGGACAGGGGAGAACACTGAAGCTTTCTTT CASSARTGENTEAFF
- TRBJ2-7 few TRBV7-9 15 TGTGCCAGCAGCTCGGTGGGACACCTTCGGACTGAGCAGTACTTC CASSSVGHLRTEQYF
- TRBJ2-3 - TRBV7-6 15 TGTGCCAGCAGCCCCGTTTGGCGAGACACAGATACGCAGTATTTT CASSPVWRDTDTQYF
- TRBJ2-7 - TRBV28 12 TGTGCCAGCAGTTTGGGGTCCTACGAGCAGTACTTC CASSLGSYEQYF
- TRBJ2-1 - TRBV2 17 TGTGCCAGCAGCATGGCGCATCTAGCGACTTCCTACAATGAGCAGTTCTTC CASSMAHLATSYNEQFF
- TRBJ1-2 few TRBV7-8 14 TGTGCCAGCAGCTTAACGGCAGGAATCTATGGCTACACCTTC CASSLTAGIYGYTF
TRBD1 TRBJ2-1 - TRBV4-2 18 TGTGCCAGCAGCCCAACCGCATCCGCCGGGACAGGTCGCTTTGGGCAGTTCTTC CASSPTASAGTGRFGQFF
TRBD2 TRBJ2-3 - TRBV7-3 16 TGTGCCAGCAGCTTAGGGTCTAGCGGGAGTGTAGATACGCAGTATTTT CASSLGSSGSVDTQYF
- TRBJ1-1 - TRBV9 14 TGTGCCAGCAGCGTAGTGGGGTTGAACACTGAAGCTTTCTTT CASSVVGLNTEAFF
- TRBJ1-5 - TRBV7-5 17 TGTGCCAGAAGCTCTAGAGTGACAGGGGGCGAGAATCAGCCCCAGCATTTT CARSSRVTGGENQPQHF
- TRBJ1-1 - TRBV7-9 13 TGTGCCAGCAGCTTTGCGAGGAACACTGAAGCTTTCTTT CASSFARNTEAFF
- TRBJ1-2 - TRBV28 14 TGTGCCAGCACCCTCGGGCAGTTTAACTATGGCTACACCTTC CASTLGQFNYGYTF
TRBD2 TRBJ2-1 - TRBV7-8 15 TGTGCCAGCAGTTCGCGGGAGGGCCGGCCGGATGAGCAGTTCTTC CASSSREGRPDEQFF
TRBD2 TRBJ2-3 - TRBV10-3 16 TGTGCCATCAGTGAGTCTCCGGGACTAGCGGGAGATACGCAGTATTTT CAISESPGLAGDTQYF
TRBD2 TRBJ2-3 few TRBV7-9 19 TGTGCCAGCAGCACGGGACTAGCGGGCTCAACAAAACCCTCGGATACGCAGTATTTT CASSTGLAGSTKPSDTQYF
- TRBJ2-7 - TRBV18 15 TGTGCCAGCTCACCACGTCAGGGATTCTCCTACGAGCAGTACTTC CASSPRQGFSYEQYF
TRBD1 TRBJ2-1 - TRBV7-2 18 TGTGCCAGCAGCCGCGGTAGTAGTTGGACAGGTTCTTACAATGAGCAGTTCTTC CASSRGSSWTGSYNEQFF
TRBD1 TRBJ2-7 - TRBV28 15 TGTGCCAGCAGTTTACGGACAGGGGGCAGGAGGGAGCAGTACTTC CASSLRTGGRREQYF
- TRBJ2-3 - TRBV6-5 13 TGTGCCAGCAGCCAACCCGCGACAGATACGCAGTATTTT CASSQPATDTQYF
TRBD1 TRBJ2-3 few TRBV10-3 16 TGTGCCATCGCCGGCTCCGGGACAGGGTTTATGCATACGCAGTATTTT CAIAGSGTGFMHTQYF
TRBD2 TRBJ2-1 - TRBV7-4 18 TGTGCCAGCAGCTTAAGTAGGTGGACTAGCGGGATTTACAATGAGCAGTTCTTC CASSLSRWTSGIYNEQFF
TRBD1 TRBJ2-5 - TRBV9 15 TGTGCCAGCAGCGCAGCCCCGGACAGGGTAGAGACCCAGTACTTC CASSAAPDRVETQYF
- TRBJ2-5 - TRBV12-5 12 TGTGCTAGTGGTTTGGTAGGGGAGACCCAGTACTTC CASGLVGETQYF
- TRBJ2-3 few TRBV7-3 13 TGTGCCAGCAGCTTAACTGCGACAGATACGCAGTATTTT CASSLTATDTQYF
- TRBJ2-3 few TRBV2 12 TGTGCCAGCACCGGCATCACAGATACGCAGTATTTT CASTGITDTQYF
TRBD1 TRBJ2-7 few TRBV2 15 TGTGCCAGCAGTGAGGCTCCACAGGGGGTCGACGAGCAGTACTTC CASSEAPQGVDEQYF
TRBD2 TRBJ2-3 - TRBV6-1 15 TGTGCCAGCAGAGCGGGACTAGCGGGGCGAGATACGCAGTATTTT CASRAGLAGRDTQYF
- TRBJ1-1 - TRBV7-9 15 TGTGCCAGCAGTGGGCAGGGGCGGCTGAACACTGAAGCTTTCTTT CASSGQGRLNTEAFF
- TRBJ2-1 - TRBV7-3 13 TGTGCCAGCAGCTTCCGCTGGCAGGAAGAGCAGTTCTTC CASSFRWQEEQFF
- TRBJ2-5 few TRBV19 13 TGTGCCAGTAGTATGGGACTCGAGGAGACCCAGTACTTC CASSMGLEETQYF
- TRBJ2-1 few TRBV7-6 17 TGTGCCAGCAGCTTAGGCTTTTCAGCGGGTGGGGACAATGAGCAGTTCTTC CASSLGFSAGGDNEQFF
- TRBJ2-3 - TRBV5-1 16 TGCGCCAGCAGCTTGAGGGGGGGCTCTGGCACAGATACGCAGTATTTT CASSLRGGSGTDTQYF
TRBD1 TRBJ2-5 - TRBV7-6 13 TGTGCCAGCAGCCAGGGGGCACAAGAGACCCAGTACTTC CASSQGAQETQYF
TRBD1 TRBJ2-7 few TRBV7-9 13 TGTGCCAGCACCCGGACAGGGGGTTACGAGCAGTACTTC CASTRTGGYEQYF
- TRBJ2-1 - TRBV18 14 TGTGCCAGCTCACCACCGAACGTGGCCAATGAGCAGTTCTTC CASSPPNVANEQFF
- TRBJ2-1 few TRBV6-5 13 TGTGCCGCGGCCGCTAGCGAGTACAATGAGCAGTTCTTC CAAAASEYNEQFF
- TRBJ1-5 - TRBV28 15 TGTGCCAGCAGTAGTGCTCAGGCTGGGAATCCGCCCCAGCATTTT CASSSAQAGNPPQHF
- TRBJ1-1 - TRBV7-2 14 TGTGCCAGCAGCTTATTGCGGGGTGGGGCTGAAGCTTTCTTT CASSLLRGGAEAFF
TRBD1 TRBJ2-7 few TRBV7-2 12 TGTGCCAGCAGTCGGACAGGGACCGAGCAGTACTTC CASSRTGTEQYF
- TRBJ1-1 - TRBV10-3 17 TGTGCCATCAGTGAGTCGTTGGTTAAGCGAAAGAACACTGAAGCTTTCTTT CAISESLVKRKNTEAFF
TRBD1 TRBJ1-2 few TRBV2 14 TGTGCCAGCACCGAACAGGGGGCAAACTATGGCTACACCTTC CASTEQGANYGYTF
TRBD2 TRBJ2-5 few TRBV4-3 14 TGCGCCAGCAGCCAGAGCGGGGTTCGAGAGACCCAGTACTTC CASSQSGVRETQYF
TRBD1 TRBJ1-5 - TRBV10-2 17 TGCGCCAGCAGTGGGGGGACAGCCTATGAGCTAAATCAGCCCCAGCATTTT CASSGGTAYELNQPQHF
TRBD2 TRBJ2-7 - TRBV7-2 15 TGTGCCAGCAGCTTAGCGGCGGGAGGACAGTACGAGCAGTACTTC CASSLAAGGQYEQYF
- TRBJ2-1 - TRBV11-2 14 TGTGCCAGCAGCTACCCTGGCTCAGCCCCTGAGCAGTTCTTC CASSYPGSAPEQFF
TRBD1 TRBJ1-2 - TRBV7-3 13 TGTGCCAGCAGCTTGGACAGGGACGATGGCTACACCTTC CASSLDRDDGYTF
- TRBJ1-2 - TRBV7-6 16 TGTGCCAGCAGCCCGGTCGACAGACAGTTACCTAGTGGCTACACCTTC CASSPVDRQLPSGYTF
- TRBJ1-5 - TRBV19 16 TGTGCCAGTAGTATAAGTTCACGGAATAGCAATCAGCCCCAGCATTTT CASSISSRNSNQPQHF
TRBD2 TRBJ2-2 few TRBV4-3 17 TGCGCCAGCAGCCAAGAAAGAGCGGGAGGGCCAATCGGGGAGCTGTTTTTT CASSQERAGGPIGELFF
TRBD2 TRBJ2-1 - TRBV5-1 16 TGCGCCAGCAGCTCACTAGCGGGAGCGTCGAACAATGAGCAGTTCTTC CASSSLAGASNNEQFF
TRBD1 TRBJ2-1 few TRBV7-9 17 TGTGCCAGCAGCTTGGGTAAACGGGACAGGGAATACAATGAGCAGTTCTTC CASSLGKRDREYNEQFF
- TRBJ2-5 - TRBV9 14 TGTGCCAGCAACGCAGGCGGGGGCTTGGAGACCCAGTACTTC CASNAGGGLETQYF
TRBD1 TRBJ1-2 - TRBV10-3 13 TGTGCCATCAGGAATGACAGGGGAGGAAACTACACCTTC CAIRNDRGGNYTF
TRBD1 TRBJ2-1 many TRBV12-5 15 TGTGCTAGTGGTCCGGGGACAGGGCCCTACAATGAGCAGTTCTTC CASGPGTGPYNEQFF